Described below is a single T cell receptor beta chain sequence and its context. This entry comes from a study of blood T cell repertoires in COVID-19. Sequencing was performed with immunoSEQ multiplex PCR; in TCRdb, only in-frame clones are kept and a portion is missing. The data contain approximately 220,000 clones, 80% to 85% of them singletons. The CDR3 runs 13 residues. Per the germline V gene, CDR1 is MDHEN and CDR2 is SYDVKM. Between the trimmed V and J ends, which lost 6 bases and 14 bases, there was a span of 17 bases. The source is a woman aged 60 to 75 who had recovered from COVID-19. The sequencing sample was made of peripheral blood. The J gene is TRBJ1-6, the V gene TRBV28; a possible D gene is TRBD1 (6 bases). CDR3 region: CASSRQAYPTLHF. The CDR3 region has the DNA TGTGCCAGCAGCAGACAGGCCTATCCGACCCTCCACTTT.